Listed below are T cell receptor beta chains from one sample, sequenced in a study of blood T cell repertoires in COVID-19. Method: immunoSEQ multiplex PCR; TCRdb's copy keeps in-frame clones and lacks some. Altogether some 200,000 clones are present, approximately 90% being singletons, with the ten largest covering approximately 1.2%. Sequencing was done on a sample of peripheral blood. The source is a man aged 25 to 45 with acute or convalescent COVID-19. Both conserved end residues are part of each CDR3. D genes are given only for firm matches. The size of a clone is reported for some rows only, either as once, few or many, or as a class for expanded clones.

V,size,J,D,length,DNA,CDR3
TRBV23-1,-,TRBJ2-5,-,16,TGCGCCAGCAGTCAATCAAACGAGCAGGGAGGTGGGACCCAGTACTTC,CASSQSNEQGGGTQYF
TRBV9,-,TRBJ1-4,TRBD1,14,TGTGCCAGCAGCCGCGACAGGGGGCCTGAAAAACTGTTTTTT,CASSRDRGPEKLFF
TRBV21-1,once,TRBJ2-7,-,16,TGTGCCAGCAGCAAAGCTAGGGGGCAGGTACGCCACGAGCAGTACTTC,CASSKARGQVRHEQYF
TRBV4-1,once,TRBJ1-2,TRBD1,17,TGCGCCAGCAGCCAAGGCTCGGGCAGGGGGACTAGCTATGGCTACACCTTC,CASSQGSGRGTSYGYTF
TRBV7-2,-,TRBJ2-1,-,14,TGTGCCAGCAGCTTAGGCCAGGGGCTGGGTGAGCAGTTCTTC,CASSLGQGLGEQFF
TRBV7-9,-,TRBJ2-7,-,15,TGTGCCAGCAGCTTAGTAACAGCCCTTCCGGGGGAGCAGTACTTC,CASSLVTALPGEQYF
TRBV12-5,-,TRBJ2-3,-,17,TGTGCTAGTGGTTTGGTACTGTGGGGGGATGGGACAGATACGCAGTATTTT,CASGLVLWGDGTDTQYF
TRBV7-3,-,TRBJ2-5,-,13,TGTGCCAGCAGCTTAGGAGTTTCCGAGACCCAGTACTTC,CASSLGVSETQYF
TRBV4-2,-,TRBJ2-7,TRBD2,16,TGTGCCAGCAGCCATCGAAATGTAGCGGGGGGCTACGAGCAGTACTTC,CASSHRNVAGGYEQYF
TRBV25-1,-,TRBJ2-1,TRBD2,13,TGTGCCAGCAGTGAGGTACTAGCGAATGAGCAGTTCTTC,CASSEVLANEQFF
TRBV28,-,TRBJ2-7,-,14,TGTGCCAGCAGTCCCGACAGAGTTTACTACGAGCAGTACTTC,CASSPDRVYYEQYF
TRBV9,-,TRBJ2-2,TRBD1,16,TGTGCCAGCAGCGTGGACCCGACAGGGTGGGGCGGGGAGCTGTTTTTT,CASSVDPTGWGGELFF
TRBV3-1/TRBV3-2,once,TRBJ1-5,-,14,TGTGCCAGCAGCTTACAGATTAGCAATCAGCCCCAGCATTTT,CASSLQISNQPQHF
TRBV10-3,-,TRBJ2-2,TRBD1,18,TGTGCCATCAGTCTGACAGGGGGGCAGAGCGCGAACACCGGGGAGCTGTTTTTT,CAISLTGGQSANTGELFF
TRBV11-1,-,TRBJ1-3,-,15,TGTGCCAGCAGCGTCCTCGTGTCGGCTGGAAACACCATATATTTT,CASSVLVSAGNTIYF
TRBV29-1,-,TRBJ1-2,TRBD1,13,TGCAGCGCTCCGGGACAGGGAGGCGGCGGCTACACCTTC,CSAPGQGGGGYTF
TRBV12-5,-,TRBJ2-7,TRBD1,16,TGTGCTAGTGGACTCCGGCCGGGACAGGGACCTGCAGAGCAGTACTTC,CASGLRPGQGPAEQYF
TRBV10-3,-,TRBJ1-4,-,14,TGTGCCATCAGTGAAGGAGGGGAGGGGGAAAAACTGTTTTTT,CAISEGGEGEKLFF
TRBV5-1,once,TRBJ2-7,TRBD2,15,TGCGCCAGCAGCTTGAATCTAGCGGGGAACTACGAGCAGTACTTC,CASSLNLAGNYEQYF
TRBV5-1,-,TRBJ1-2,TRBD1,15,TGCGCCAGCAGCCCCGGGACAGCTAATAACTATGGCTACACCTTC,CASSPGTANNYGYTF
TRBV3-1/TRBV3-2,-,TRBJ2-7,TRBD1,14,TGTGCCAGCAGCCAATTATCCAGGGGGTACGAGCAGTACTTC,CASSQLSRGYEQYF
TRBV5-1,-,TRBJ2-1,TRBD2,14,TGCGCCAGCAGCTTGGACGGGACTAGTCGTGAGCAGTTCTTC,CASSLDGTSREQFF
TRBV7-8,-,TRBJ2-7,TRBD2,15,TGTGCCAGCAGCTTAGTGTTCAGCGGGGGCTACGAGCAGTACTTC,CASSLVFSGGYEQYF
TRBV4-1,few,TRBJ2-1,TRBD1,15,TGCGCCAGCAGCCCCGGACAGGGCCCTAACAATGAGCAGTTCTTC,CASSPGQGPNNEQFF
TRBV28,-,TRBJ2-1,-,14,TGTGCCAGCAGTTCGGTTGGAGCTTACAATGAGCAGTTCTTC,CASSSVGAYNEQFF
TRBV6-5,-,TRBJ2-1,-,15,TGTGCCAGCAGTCTCTCCGGTATTCTTAACAATGAGCAGTTCTTC,CASSLSGILNNEQFF
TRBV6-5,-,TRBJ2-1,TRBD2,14,TGTGCCAGCAGATCCTCCGGGGGGGACAATGAGCAGTTCTTC,CASRSSGGDNEQFF
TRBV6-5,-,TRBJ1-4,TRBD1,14,TGTGCCAGTAAGACAGGGGGCTCTAATGAAAAACTGTTTTTT,CASKTGGSNEKLFF
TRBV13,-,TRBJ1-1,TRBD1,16,TGTGCCAGCAGCCTCTTCAGGGACAGCGAGAACACTGAAGCTTTCTTT,CASSLFRDSENTEAFF
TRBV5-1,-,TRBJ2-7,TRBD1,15,TGCGCCAGCAGCTTTTCCGGGACAGGGGGCTACGAGCAGTACTTC,CASSFSGTGGYEQYF
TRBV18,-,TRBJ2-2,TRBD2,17,TGTGCCAGCTCACCAATGGCGCGGGAGGGCCGCACCGGGGAGCTGTTTTTT,CASSPMAREGRTGELFF
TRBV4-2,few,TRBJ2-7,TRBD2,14,TGTGCCAGCAGCCCTAGCGGGGGTTCCTACGAGCAGTACTTC,CASSPSGGSYEQYF
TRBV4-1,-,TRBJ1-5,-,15,TGCGCCAGCAGCCAGGGGGCTGTGAGCAATCAGCCCCAGCATTTT,CASSQGAVSNQPQHF
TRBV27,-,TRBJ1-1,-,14,TGTGCCAGCAGTCCGGGGGGAAGGCGGACTGAAGCTTTCTTT,CASSPGGRRTEAFF
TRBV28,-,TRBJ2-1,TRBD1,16,TGTGCCAGCAGTTTATGGTCACAGGGGCCCTACAATGAGCAGTTCTTC,CASSLWSQGPYNEQFF
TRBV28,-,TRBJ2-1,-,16,TGTGCCAGCAGTTTGTTTTCCCCCCCTCCCGAGAATGAGCAGTTCTTC,CASSLFSPPPENEQFF
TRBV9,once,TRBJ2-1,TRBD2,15,TGTGCCAGCAGTGCTGTGAGCGGGAGGGCATTCGAGCAGTTCTTC,CASSAVSGRAFEQFF
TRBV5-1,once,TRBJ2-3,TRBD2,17,TGCGCCAGCAGCGGCGGGGCTAGCGGGGGGGCCGAGCATACGCAGTATTTT,CASSGGASGGAEHTQYF
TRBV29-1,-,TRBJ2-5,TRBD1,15,TGCAGCGTTCTAAGACAGGGGGCGTACCAAGAGACCCAGTACTTC,CSVLRQGAYQETQYF
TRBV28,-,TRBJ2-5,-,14,TGTGCCAGCAGTTTAAGGGGATGGTCGGAGACCCAGTACTTC,CASSLRGWSETQYF
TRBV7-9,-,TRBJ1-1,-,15,TGTGCCAGCAGCTTAATTGGGGCAAGGGGTCTGAAAGCTTTCTTT,CASSLIGARGLKAFF
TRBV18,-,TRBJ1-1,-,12,TGTGCCAGCTCACCACAGGGAGGATGGGCTTTCTTT,CASSPQGGWAFF
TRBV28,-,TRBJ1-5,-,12,TGTGCCAGCAGCCTCCCAGGGAAAGCCCAGCATTTT,CASSLPGKAQHF